The source of this T cell receptor beta chain is a study of blood T cell repertoires in COVID-19. Original handling: The authors estimated nucleated cell counts from reference gene primer amplification. Here immunoSEQ multiplex PCR was the method, and the copy in TCRdb shows in-frame clones only, minus some. The DNA was the basis for D and trimming; V, J and clone size are from that table. The table includes about 55,000 clones, more than 70% detected once. CDR3 length: 14 residues. V lost 2 bases, J lost 7 bases, and 12 bases lay in between. Germline V gives CDR1 MNHEY, CDR2 SMNVEV (reference sequence).

Sequenced input: peripheral blood. The chain uses TRBV27 and TRBJ2-1; D is undetermined. This receptor was identified in a woman older than 75 with acute or convalescent COVID-19. The chain's CDR3 is CASSLVGPWNEQFF. In DNA form, the CDR3 reads TGTGCCAGCAGTTTAGTTGGCCCATGGAATGAGCAGTTCTTC.